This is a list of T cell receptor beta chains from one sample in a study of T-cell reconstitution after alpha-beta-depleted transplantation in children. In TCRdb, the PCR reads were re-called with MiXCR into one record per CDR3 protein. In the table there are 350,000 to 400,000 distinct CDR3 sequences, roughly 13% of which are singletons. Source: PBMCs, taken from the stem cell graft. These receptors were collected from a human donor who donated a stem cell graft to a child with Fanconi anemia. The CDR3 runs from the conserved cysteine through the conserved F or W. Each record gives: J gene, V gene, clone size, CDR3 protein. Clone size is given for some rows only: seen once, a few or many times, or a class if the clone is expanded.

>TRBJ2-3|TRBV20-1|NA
CSATRGGGTDTQYF
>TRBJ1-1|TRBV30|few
CAWVGAGMNTEAFF
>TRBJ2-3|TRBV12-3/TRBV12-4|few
CASSGTSLDTQYF
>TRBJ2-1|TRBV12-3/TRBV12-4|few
CATDGTSLKNEQFF
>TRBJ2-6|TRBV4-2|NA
CASSQITGPIGSGANVLTF
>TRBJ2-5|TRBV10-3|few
CASNGGPGETQYF
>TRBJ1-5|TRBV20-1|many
CSARDPMSNQPQHF
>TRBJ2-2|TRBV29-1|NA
CSVEENRNTGELFF
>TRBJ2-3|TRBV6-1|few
CASNNRGDLSDTQYF
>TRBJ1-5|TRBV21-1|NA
CASSKPHWTGPSKQPQHF
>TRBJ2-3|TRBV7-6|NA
CVSSSDSVMEVDTQYF
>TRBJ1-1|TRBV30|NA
CAWSGGTPLGDTEAFF
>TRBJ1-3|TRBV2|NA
CARGGSTASGNTINF
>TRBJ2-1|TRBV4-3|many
CASSQEWGSYNEQFF
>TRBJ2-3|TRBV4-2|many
CASSTSMGDTQYF
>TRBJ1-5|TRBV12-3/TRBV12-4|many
CASRAGQQPQHF
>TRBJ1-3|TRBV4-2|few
CASSGDFNSGNTIYF
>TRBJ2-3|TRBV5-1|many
CASSSQGADTQYF
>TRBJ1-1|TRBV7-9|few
CASTQGIMNTEAFF
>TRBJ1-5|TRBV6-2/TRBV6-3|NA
CASRPGQGFNQPQHF